This record concerns one TCR beta chain sequence. The entry originates in a study of blood T cell repertoires in COVID-19. CDR1 SGHDT and CDR2 YYEEEE come from the germline V gene. Trimming pared 4 bases from V and 2 bases from J, leaving 16 bases between. The CDR3 spans 16 residues. Study processing details: Reference gene primer amplification yielded estimated nucleated cell counts. The data were produced by immunoSEQ multiplex PCR, yet TCRdb's version contains in-frame clones alone and is incomplete. Clone size and V and J calls were adopted from that table, with D and trimming inferred from the DNA. Of over 50,000 clones listed, 85% are singletons.

This chain uses TRBV5-6 with TRBJ1-5; a weak D match, TRBD1 (5 bases). Sequencing input: peripheral blood. This clonotype originated in a human donor in a cohort sampled during active COVID-19. The CDR3 DNA reads TGTGCCAGCAGCACCGCGGGGCCTTATGGCAATCAGCCCCAGCATTTT. It encodes CASSTAGPYGNQPQHF.